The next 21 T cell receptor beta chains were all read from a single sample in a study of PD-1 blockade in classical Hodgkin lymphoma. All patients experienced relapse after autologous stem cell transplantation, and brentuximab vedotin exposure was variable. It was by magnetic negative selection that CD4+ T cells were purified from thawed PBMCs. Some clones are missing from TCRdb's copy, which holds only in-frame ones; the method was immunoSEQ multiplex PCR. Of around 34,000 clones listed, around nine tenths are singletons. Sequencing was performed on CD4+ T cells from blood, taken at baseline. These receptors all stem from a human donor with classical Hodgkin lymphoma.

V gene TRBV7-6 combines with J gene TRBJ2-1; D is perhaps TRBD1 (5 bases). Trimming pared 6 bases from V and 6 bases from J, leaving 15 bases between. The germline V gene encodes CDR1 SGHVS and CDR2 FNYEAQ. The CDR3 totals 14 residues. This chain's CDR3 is CASSGAWTGNEQFF. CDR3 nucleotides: TGTGCCAGCAGTGGGGCCTGGACGGGCAATGAGCAGTTCTTC.

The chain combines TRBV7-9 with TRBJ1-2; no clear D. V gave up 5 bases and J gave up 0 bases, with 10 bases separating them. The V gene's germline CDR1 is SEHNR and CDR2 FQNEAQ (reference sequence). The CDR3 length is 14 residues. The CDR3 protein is CASSLRESNYGYTF. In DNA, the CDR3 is TGTGCCAGCAGCCTCCGGGAGTCTAACTATGGCTACACCTTC.

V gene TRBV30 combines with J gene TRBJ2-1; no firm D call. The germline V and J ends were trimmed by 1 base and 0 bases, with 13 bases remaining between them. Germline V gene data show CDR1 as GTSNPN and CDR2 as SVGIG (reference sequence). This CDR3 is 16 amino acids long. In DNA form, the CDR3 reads TGTGCCTGGAGTGCCCCCGTCATCGGCTCCTACAATGAGCAGTTCTTC. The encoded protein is CAWSAPVIGSYNEQFF.

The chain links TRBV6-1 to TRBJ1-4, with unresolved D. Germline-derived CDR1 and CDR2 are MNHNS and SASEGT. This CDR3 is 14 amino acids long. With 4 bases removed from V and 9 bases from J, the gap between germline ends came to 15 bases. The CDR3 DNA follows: TGTGCCAGCAGTGTTAGTCTGGACCGGAAAAAACTGTTTTTT. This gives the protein CASSVSLDRKKLFF.

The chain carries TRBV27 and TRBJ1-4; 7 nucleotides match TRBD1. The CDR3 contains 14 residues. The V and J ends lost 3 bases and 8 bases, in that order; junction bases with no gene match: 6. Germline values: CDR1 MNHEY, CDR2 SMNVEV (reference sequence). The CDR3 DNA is TGTGCCAGCAGTTTGCAGGGGGGCGCGGAAAAACTGTTTTTT. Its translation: CASSLQGGAEKLFF.

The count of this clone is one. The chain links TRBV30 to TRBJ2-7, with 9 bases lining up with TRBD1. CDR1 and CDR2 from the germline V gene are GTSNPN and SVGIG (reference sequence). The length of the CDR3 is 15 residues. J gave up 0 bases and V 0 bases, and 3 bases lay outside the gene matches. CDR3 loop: CAWSVLGQGSYEQYF. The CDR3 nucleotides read TGTGCCTGGAGTGTACTGGGACAGGGCTCCTACGAGCAGTACTTC.

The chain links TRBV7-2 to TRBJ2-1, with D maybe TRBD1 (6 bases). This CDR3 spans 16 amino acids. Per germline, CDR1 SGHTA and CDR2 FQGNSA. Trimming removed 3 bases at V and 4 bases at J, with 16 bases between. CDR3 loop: CASSLSGTPKYNEQFF. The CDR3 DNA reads TGTGCCAGCAGCTTGTCTGGGACACCCAAATACAATGAGCAGTTCTTC.

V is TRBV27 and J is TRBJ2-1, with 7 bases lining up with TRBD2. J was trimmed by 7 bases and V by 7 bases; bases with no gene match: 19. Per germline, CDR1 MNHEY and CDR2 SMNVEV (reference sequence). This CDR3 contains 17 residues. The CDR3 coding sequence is TGTGCCAGCAAGTCGTCTAGCGGCCCCCGGGGAAGAAATGAGCAGTTCTTC. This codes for CASKSSSGPRGRNEQFF.

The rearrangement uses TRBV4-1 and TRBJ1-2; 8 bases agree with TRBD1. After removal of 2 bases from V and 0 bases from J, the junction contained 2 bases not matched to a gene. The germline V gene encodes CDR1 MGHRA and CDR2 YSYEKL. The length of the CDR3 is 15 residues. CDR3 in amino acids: CASSQQQGANYGYTF. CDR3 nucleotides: TGCGCCAGCAGCCAACAACAGGGGGCTAACTATGGCTACACCTTC.

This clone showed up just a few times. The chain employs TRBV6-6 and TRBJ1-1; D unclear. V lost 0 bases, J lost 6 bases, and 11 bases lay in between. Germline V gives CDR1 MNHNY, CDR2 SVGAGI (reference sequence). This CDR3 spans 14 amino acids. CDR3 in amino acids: CASSYSTRMSEAFF. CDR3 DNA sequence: TGTGCCAGCAGTTACTCGACCCGTATGTCTGAAGCTTTCTTT.

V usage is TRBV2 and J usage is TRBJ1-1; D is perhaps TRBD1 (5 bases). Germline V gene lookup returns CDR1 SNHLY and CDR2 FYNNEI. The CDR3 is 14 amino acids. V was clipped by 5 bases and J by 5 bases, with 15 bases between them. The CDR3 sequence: CASSPSRGGTEAFF. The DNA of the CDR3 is TGTGCCAGCAGTCCGTCGAGGGGAGGAACTGAAGCTTTCTTT.

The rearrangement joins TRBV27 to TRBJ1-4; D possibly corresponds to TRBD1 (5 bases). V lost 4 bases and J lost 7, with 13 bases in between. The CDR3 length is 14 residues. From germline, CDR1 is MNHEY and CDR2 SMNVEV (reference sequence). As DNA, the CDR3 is TGTGCCAGCAGTTCCGCAGGGACGACTGAAAAACTGTTTTTT. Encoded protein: CASSSAGTTEKLFF.

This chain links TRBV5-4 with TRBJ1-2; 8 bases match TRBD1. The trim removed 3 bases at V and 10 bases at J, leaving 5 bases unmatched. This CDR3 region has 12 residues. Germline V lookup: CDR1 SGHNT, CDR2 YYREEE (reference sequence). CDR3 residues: CASSSGTGSYTF. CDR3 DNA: TGTGCCAGCAGCTCCGGGACAGGATCCTACACCTTC.

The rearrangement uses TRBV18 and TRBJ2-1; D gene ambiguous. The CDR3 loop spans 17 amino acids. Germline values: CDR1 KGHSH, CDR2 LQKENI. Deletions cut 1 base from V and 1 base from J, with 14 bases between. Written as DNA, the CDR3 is TGTGCCAGCTCACCACAATTCCAGACCGCGTCCTACAATGAGCAGTTCTTC. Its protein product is CASSPQFQTASYNEQFF.

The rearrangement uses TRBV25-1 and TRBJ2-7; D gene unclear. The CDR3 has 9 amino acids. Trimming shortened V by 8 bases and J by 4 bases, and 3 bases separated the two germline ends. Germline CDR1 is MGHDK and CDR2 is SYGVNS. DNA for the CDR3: TGTGCCAGCCGATACGAGCAGTACTTC. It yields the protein CASRYEQYF.

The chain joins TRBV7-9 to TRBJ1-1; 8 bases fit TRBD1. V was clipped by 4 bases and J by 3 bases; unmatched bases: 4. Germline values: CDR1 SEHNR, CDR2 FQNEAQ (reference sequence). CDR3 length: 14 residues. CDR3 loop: CASSSETGDTEAFF. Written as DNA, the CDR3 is TGTGCCAGCAGCTCGGAGACAGGGGACACTGAAGCTTTCTTT.

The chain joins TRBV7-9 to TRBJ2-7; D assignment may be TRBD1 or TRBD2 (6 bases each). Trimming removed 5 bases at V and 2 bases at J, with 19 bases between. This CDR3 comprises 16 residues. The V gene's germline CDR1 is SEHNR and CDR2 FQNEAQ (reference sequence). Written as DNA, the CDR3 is TGTGCCAGCAGCAACGCTCCGGGGGCGGTCCCCTACGAGCAGTACTTC. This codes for CASSNAPGAVPYEQYF. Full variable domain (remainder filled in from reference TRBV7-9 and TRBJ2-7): DTGVSQNPRHKITKRGQNVTFRCDPISEHNRLYWYRQTLGQGPEFLTYFQNEAQLEKSRLLSDRFSAERPKGSFSTLEIQRTEQGDSAMYLCASSNAPGAVPYEQYFGPGTRLTVT.

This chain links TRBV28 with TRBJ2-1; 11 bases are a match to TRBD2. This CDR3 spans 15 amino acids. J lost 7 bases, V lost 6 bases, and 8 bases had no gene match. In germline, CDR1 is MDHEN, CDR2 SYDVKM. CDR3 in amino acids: CASSDSGRALNEQFF. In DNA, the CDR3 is TGTGCCAGCAGCGATAGCGGGAGGGCCTTAAATGAGCAGTTCTTC. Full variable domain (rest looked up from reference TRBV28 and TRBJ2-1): DVKVTQSSRYLVKRTGEKVFLECVQDMDHENMFWYRQDPGLGLRLIYFSYDVKMKEKGDIPEGYSVSREKKERFSLILESASTNQTSMYLCASSDSGRALNEQFFGPGTRLTVL.

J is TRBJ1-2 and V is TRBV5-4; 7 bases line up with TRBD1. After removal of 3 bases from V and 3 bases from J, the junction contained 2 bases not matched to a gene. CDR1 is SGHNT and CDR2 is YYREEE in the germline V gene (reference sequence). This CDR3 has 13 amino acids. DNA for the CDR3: TGTGCCAGCAGCTCCGGGACAGACTATGGCTACACCTTC. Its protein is CASSSGTDYGYTF. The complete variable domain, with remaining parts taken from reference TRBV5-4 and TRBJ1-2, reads ETGVTQSPTHLIKTRGQQVTLRCSSQSGHNTVSWYQQALGQGPQFIFQYYREEENGRGNFPPRFSGLQFPNYSSELNVNALELDDSALYLCASSSGTDYGYTFGSGTRLTVV.

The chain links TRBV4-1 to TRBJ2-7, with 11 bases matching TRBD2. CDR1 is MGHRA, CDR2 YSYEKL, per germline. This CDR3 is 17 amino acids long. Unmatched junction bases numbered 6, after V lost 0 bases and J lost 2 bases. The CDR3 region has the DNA TGCGCCAGCAGCCAAGATCTCCGTAGCGGGAGGGCCTACGAGCAGTACTTC. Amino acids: CASSQDLRSGRAYEQYF.

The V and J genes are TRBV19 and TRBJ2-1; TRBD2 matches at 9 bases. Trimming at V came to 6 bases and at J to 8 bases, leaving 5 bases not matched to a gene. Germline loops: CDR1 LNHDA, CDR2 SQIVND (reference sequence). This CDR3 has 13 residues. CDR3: CASRASGTDEQFF. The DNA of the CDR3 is TGTGCCAGTAGGGCTAGCGGGACGGATGAGCAGTTCTTC.